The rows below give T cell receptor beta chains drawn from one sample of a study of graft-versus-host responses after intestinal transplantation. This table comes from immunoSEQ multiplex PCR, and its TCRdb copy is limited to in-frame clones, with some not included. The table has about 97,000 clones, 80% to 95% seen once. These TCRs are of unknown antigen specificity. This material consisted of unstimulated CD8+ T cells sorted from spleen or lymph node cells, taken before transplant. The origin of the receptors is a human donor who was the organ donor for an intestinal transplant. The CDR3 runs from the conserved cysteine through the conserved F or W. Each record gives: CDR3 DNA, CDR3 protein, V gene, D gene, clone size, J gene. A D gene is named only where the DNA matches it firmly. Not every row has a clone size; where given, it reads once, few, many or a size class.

cdr3_nt: TGCGCCAGCAGCTGGTCAGCGGGAGATAAGTTCTTC; cdr3_aa: CASSWSAGDKFF; v_call: TRBV5-1; d_call: TRBD2; clone_size: NA; j_call: TRBJ2-1
cdr3_nt: TGTGCCAGCAGCGTAGGGAGTCGCGCGAACACCGGGGAGCTGTTTTTT; cdr3_aa: CASSVGSRANTGELFF; v_call: TRBV9; d_call: NA; clone_size: NA; j_call: TRBJ2-2
cdr3_nt: TGCAGCGTTGAAATGGCGGGAGGACCCGAGCAGTTCTTC; cdr3_aa: CSVEMAGGPEQFF; v_call: TRBV29-1; d_call: TRBD2; clone_size: once; j_call: TRBJ2-1
cdr3_nt: TGTGCCAGCAGCGTAGGTGGGGTGGGGAGCACTGAAGCTTTCTTT; cdr3_aa: CASSVGGVGSTEAFF; v_call: TRBV9; d_call: NA; clone_size: NA; j_call: TRBJ1-1
cdr3_nt: TGTGCTAGTTCCGGTGCAGGGGACACTGAAGCTTTCTTT; cdr3_aa: CASSGAGDTEAFF; v_call: TRBV12-5; d_call: NA; clone_size: NA; j_call: TRBJ1-1
cdr3_nt: TGTGCCAGCAGTGAGGGGACTAGCGGGAGGAGGAGTGAGCAGTTCTTC; cdr3_aa: CASSEGTSGRRSEQFF; v_call: TRBV28; d_call: TRBD2; clone_size: NA; j_call: TRBJ2-1
cdr3_nt: TGTGCCAGTACGGGGGGACCTTATAGCAATCAGCCCCAGCATTTT; cdr3_aa: CASTGGPYSNQPQHF; v_call: TRBV19; d_call: NA; clone_size: NA; j_call: TRBJ1-5
cdr3_nt: TGTGCCAGCTCACCACGTTACGACAGGTTTCGGACCTACGAGCAGTACTTC; cdr3_aa: CASSPRYDRFRTYEQYF; v_call: TRBV18; d_call: NA; clone_size: NA; j_call: TRBJ2-7
cdr3_nt: TGTGCCAGCAGTCCGGGACAGGGGGACTACGAGCAGTACTTC; cdr3_aa: CASSPGQGDYEQYF; v_call: TRBV6-1; d_call: TRBD1; clone_size: NA; j_call: TRBJ2-7
cdr3_nt: TGTGCCAGCAGCTCCCGGACAGGGGGCGGTGAAAAACTGTTTTTT; cdr3_aa: CASSSRTGGGEKLFF; v_call: TRBV13; d_call: TRBD1; clone_size: NA; j_call: TRBJ1-4
cdr3_nt: TGTGCCAGCAGCTTCGGGTTTAGCGGGAGGGAATTTGCAGATACGCAGTATTTT; cdr3_aa: CASSFGFSGREFADTQYF; v_call: TRBV5-8; d_call: TRBD2; clone_size: NA; j_call: TRBJ2-3
cdr3_nt: TGCGCCAGCAGCCTTCAAATCCTCACTCTTGGGACAGGGCTGAACACCGGGGAGCTGTTTTTT; cdr3_aa: CASSLQILTLGTGLNTGELFF; v_call: TRBV4-1; d_call: TRBD1; clone_size: NA; j_call: TRBJ2-2
cdr3_nt: TGTGCCAGCAGCGTGGTTGCAGGGACTAGCGGGGGGTTGGACAATGAGCGGTTCTTC; cdr3_aa: CASSVVAGTSGGLDNERFF; v_call: TRBV27; d_call: TRBD2; clone_size: NA; j_call: TRBJ2-1
cdr3_nt: TGTGCCAGCAGCTTAGGGAGGGGCTACGAGCAGTACTTC; cdr3_aa: CASSLGRGYEQYF; v_call: TRBV7-9; d_call: NA; clone_size: NA; j_call: TRBJ2-7
cdr3_nt: TGTGCCAGCAGCGTCGGACTAGCGGGACCGATCGCCTACGAGCAGTACTTC; cdr3_aa: CASSVGLAGPIAYEQYF; v_call: TRBV5-4; d_call: TRBD2; clone_size: NA; j_call: TRBJ2-7
cdr3_nt: TGTGCCAGCAGGGAGGGATCCGGGAACACCGGGGAGCTGTTTTTT; cdr3_aa: CASREGSGNTGELFF; v_call: TRBV2; d_call: NA; clone_size: NA; j_call: TRBJ2-2
cdr3_nt: TGTGCCAGCAGCTTGAGCCATCTCAGGGGGCTCCGGAACACTGAAGCTTTCTTT; cdr3_aa: CASSLSHLRGLRNTEAFF; v_call: TRBV7-8; d_call: TRBD1; clone_size: NA; j_call: TRBJ1-1
cdr3_nt: TGTGCCAGCTCCCCGAGTAGCCACCCTAACTATGGCTACACCTTC; cdr3_aa: CASSPSSHPNYGYTF; v_call: TRBV18; d_call: NA; clone_size: NA; j_call: TRBJ1-2
cdr3_nt: TGTGCCAGCAGCTTAGCGCTAGCGGGGCTCTACAATGAGCAGTTCTTC; cdr3_aa: CASSLALAGLYNEQFF; v_call: TRBV7-9; d_call: TRBD2; clone_size: NA; j_call: TRBJ2-1
cdr3_nt: TGTGCCAGCAGTTCTGGGGGCGGCTACACCTTC; cdr3_aa: CASSSGGGYTF; v_call: TRBV6-5; d_call: NA; clone_size: NA; j_call: TRBJ1-2
cdr3_nt: TGCGCCAGCAGCTTGGCGTCGTTCTCTGGAAACACCATATATTTT; cdr3_aa: CASSLASFSGNTIYF; v_call: TRBV5-1; d_call: NA; clone_size: NA; j_call: TRBJ1-3
cdr3_nt: TGCGCCAGCAGCTTAGGGGGGGCACCTTCACCCCTCCACTTT; cdr3_aa: CASSLGGAPSPLHF; v_call: TRBV5-1; d_call: NA; clone_size: NA; j_call: TRBJ1-6
cdr3_nt: TGTGCCAGCTCCCCGACCGCGGGGGAGGACAATGAGCAGTTCTTC; cdr3_aa: CASSPTAGEDNEQFF; v_call: TRBV18; d_call: TRBD2; clone_size: NA; j_call: TRBJ2-1
cdr3_nt: TGTGCCTGGAACGGAGAATTTGAAGCTTTCTTT; cdr3_aa: CAWNGEFEAFF; v_call: TRBV30; d_call: NA; clone_size: few; j_call: TRBJ1-1
cdr3_nt: TGTGCCAGCAGTGAACTAGCGGGGAACCTGGGGACAGATACGCAGTATTTT; cdr3_aa: CASSELAGNLGTDTQYF; v_call: TRBV2; d_call: TRBD2; clone_size: NA; j_call: TRBJ2-3
cdr3_nt: TGTGCCAGCAGCATAATTATTAGGGGGAGTGGCACTGAAGCTTTCTTT; cdr3_aa: CASSIIIRGSGTEAFF; v_call: TRBV5-4; d_call: NA; clone_size: NA; j_call: TRBJ1-1
cdr3_nt: TGTGCCAGTATGAAAAGTAGGACATCGAACCACGGTTTCTTT; cdr3_aa: CASMKSRTSNHGFF; v_call: TRBV19; d_call: NA; clone_size: NA; j_call: TRBJ1-1
cdr3_nt: TGTGCCAGCAGTGAAGTTCCGGGACAGGGTGGGTCACCCCTCCACTTT; cdr3_aa: CASSEVPGQGGSPLHF; v_call: TRBV6-1; d_call: TRBD1; clone_size: NA; j_call: TRBJ1-6
cdr3_nt: TGTGCCAGCAGTTACAGTCCGGACAGACCCTACAAGGAGCAGTACTTC; cdr3_aa: CASSYSPDRPYKEQYF; v_call: TRBV6-5; d_call: NA; clone_size: NA; j_call: TRBJ2-7
cdr3_nt: TGTGCCACGCTAGACAGATCCTATAACTATGGCTACACCTTC; cdr3_aa: CATLDRSYNYGYTF; v_call: TRBV10-3; d_call: NA; clone_size: NA; j_call: TRBJ1-2
cdr3_nt: TGTGCCAGCAGGCCACTAGCGGGACCCTACGAGCAGTACTTC; cdr3_aa: CASRPLAGPYEQYF; v_call: TRBV7-6; d_call: TRBD2; clone_size: NA; j_call: TRBJ2-7
cdr3_nt: TGTGCCAGCAGCCCCCGCTCACAGGGCACCTACGAGCAGTACTTC; cdr3_aa: CASSPRSQGTYEQYF; v_call: TRBV4-2; d_call: NA; clone_size: NA; j_call: TRBJ2-7
cdr3_nt: TGTGCCAGCAGACTAGGCAATGAGCAGTTCTTC; cdr3_aa: CASRLGNEQFF; v_call: TRBV27; d_call: NA; clone_size: NA; j_call: TRBJ2-1
cdr3_nt: TGTGCCAGCAGACGCAGGGTACGGACTGAAGCTTTCTTT; cdr3_aa: CASRRRVRTEAFF; v_call: TRBV14; d_call: NA; clone_size: NA; j_call: TRBJ1-1
cdr3_nt: TGTGCCACCAGCAGAGATAGGGGCGGCAGAGAGACCCAGTACTTC; cdr3_aa: CATSRDRGGRETQYF; v_call: TRBV15; d_call: NA; clone_size: NA; j_call: TRBJ2-5
cdr3_nt: TGCGCCAGCGGACTAGCGGGAGAAGAGACCCAGTACTTC; cdr3_aa: CASGLAGEETQYF; v_call: TRBV5-1; d_call: TRBD2; clone_size: NA; j_call: TRBJ2-5
cdr3_nt: TGTGCCAGCAGCTTAAATCAGCGGGGGCTTAGCACAGATACGCAGTATTTT; cdr3_aa: CASSLNQRGLSTDTQYF; v_call: TRBV7-3; d_call: TRBD2; clone_size: NA; j_call: TRBJ2-3
cdr3_nt: TGCGCCAGCAGCTTGTTTCGGGGGGACACAGATACGCAGTATTTT; cdr3_aa: CASSLFRGDTDTQYF; v_call: TRBV5-1; d_call: TRBD2; clone_size: NA; j_call: TRBJ2-3
cdr3_nt: TGTGCCAGCAGTTTATCGCCTTACAGCTCCTACGAGCAGTACTTC; cdr3_aa: CASSLSPYSSYEQYF; v_call: TRBV27; d_call: NA; clone_size: NA; j_call: TRBJ2-7
cdr3_nt: TGTGCCAGCAGTTTCTGGCCTCGTCTGACTAGCGGGATCCTATTGTTTCCAGATACGCAGTATTTT; cdr3_aa: CASSFWPRLTSGILLFPDTQYF; v_call: TRBV28; d_call: TRBD2; clone_size: NA; j_call: TRBJ2-3
cdr3_nt: TGTGCCACCAGCAGAGGGCCTCCTTTCTATGGCAGGCTAAACACTGAAGCTTTCTTT; cdr3_aa: CATSRGPPFYGRLNTEAFF; v_call: TRBV15; d_call: NA; clone_size: once; j_call: TRBJ1-1
cdr3_nt: TGTGCCAGCAGCTCTCAGAGGGGGATGAACACTGAAGCTTTCTTT; cdr3_aa: CASSSQRGMNTEAFF; v_call: TRBV5-4; d_call: NA; clone_size: NA; j_call: TRBJ1-1
cdr3_nt: TGTGCCTGGAGTGCCTTGACAGGGGGCTGGGAGACCCAGTACTTC; cdr3_aa: CAWSALTGGWETQYF; v_call: TRBV30; d_call: TRBD1; clone_size: NA; j_call: TRBJ2-5
cdr3_nt: TGTGCCAGCAGCTGGGGGCCAGGAGGGAACACTGAAGCTTTCTTT; cdr3_aa: CASSWGPGGNTEAFF; v_call: TRBV5-5; d_call: NA; clone_size: NA; j_call: TRBJ1-1
cdr3_nt: TGTGCCAGCAGTTTATCACAGGGTGATGAAAAACTGTTTTTT; cdr3_aa: CASSLSQGDEKLFF; v_call: TRBV27; d_call: NA; clone_size: NA; j_call: TRBJ1-4